This T cell receptor (beta chain) was captured in a study of radiotherapy plus CTLA-4 blockade in lung cancer. Study information: There were objective responses in roughly 17% of patients, and roughly 32% had disease control. Study-wide points: Blood saw expansion of tumor-derived TCR clones after radiotherapy plus ipilimumab. According to reports, early shifts in blood T cell clones, alongside interferon-beta, forecast response most accurately.

The protocol was immunoSEQ multiplex PCR, while the TCRdb copy is restricted to in-frame clones and leaves out a portion. The table lists some 110,000 clones, 81% of them singletons, with 3% to 4% in the top ten. This CDR3 is built from 15 residues. V lost 1 base and J lost 5, with 14 bases in between. In germline, CDR1 is SGHTA, CDR2 FQGNSA. With regard to this clone: Its target is not known.

The clonotype was recovered from a human donor with non-small cell lung cancer that progressed on radiotherapy plus ipilimumab. Some clones in this sample may be carry-over from other donors' samples. V and J are TRBV7-2 and TRBJ1-2; the D is unclear. Sample: peripheral blood, taken from a patient treated with radiotherapy plus ipilimumab. DNA of the CDR3: TGTGCCAGCAGCTTAGAGAACGGGAGACCTTATGGCTACACCTTC. This gives the protein CASSLENGRPYGYTF.